Each of the 21 T cell receptor beta chains below was sequenced from the same sample in a study of T cells in Graves' hyperthyroidism and ophthalmopathy. The TCR beta CDR3 regions underwent amplification using RNA transcripts as the source. First-round RT-PCR targeting the TCR CDR3 was performed with the HTBI primer set. In TCRdb, the multiplex PCR reads were re-called with MiXCR into one record per CDR3 protein. The repertoire consists of about 270,000 distinct CDR3 sequences, with over 20% occurring once and the leading ten covering over 55%. Sequencing was carried out using blood. These receptor sequences come from a young man with Graves' ophthalmopathy.

As for this clonotype: An end of the junction does not agree with germline; a read error may underlie this. This chain connects TRBV9 to TRBJ2-7; D perhaps matches TRBD2 (6 bases). Germline-derived CDR1 and CDR2 are SGDLS and YYNGEE. The CDR3 contains 13 residues. CDR3 protein: CASSPRDSNEQYF. The CDR3 DNA is TGTGCCAGCAGCCCCCGGGACTCCAACGAGCAGTACTTC.

Only a few counts were recorded for this clonotype. This CDR3 is CASLGIAQYF. Written as DNA, the CDR3 is TGTGCCAGCCTCGGGATTGCGCAGTATTTT. J is TRBJ2-3 and V is TRBV14, with D possibly being TRBD2 (5 bases). Per germline, CDR1 SGHDN and CDR2 FVKESK. Trimming removed 8 bases from V and 10 bases from J, with 10 bases in between. There are 10 residues in the CDR3. The variable domain in full, completed from reference TRBV14 and TRBJ2-3, reads EAGVTQFPSHSVIEKGQTVTLRCDPISGHDNLYWYRRVMGKEIKFLLHFVKESKQDESGMPNNRFLAERTGGTYSTLKVQPAELEDSGVYFCASLGIAQYFGPGTRLTVL.

This clonotype was recorded at least ten times. The chain carries TRBV7-9 and TRBJ2-7, with 9 bases fitting TRBD1. Germline CDR1 and CDR2: SEHNR and FQNEAQ (reference sequence). This CDR3 contains 13 residues. Trimming removed 6 bases from V and 6 bases from J; junction bases left unmatched: 6. As DNA, the CDR3 is TGTGCCAGCAGATGGACAGGGGACTCCGAGCAGTACTTC. Translating gives CASRWTGDSEQYF.

The table lists this clonotype with many counts. The chain joins TRBV2 to TRBJ2-5; D is unresolved. Trimming stripped 6 bases from V and 5 bases from J, with 10 bases between. The germline CDR1 and CDR2 sequences are SNHLY and FYNNEI. The CDR3 totals 12 residues. The CDR3 reads CASRLGLETQYF. The CDR3 nucleotides read TGTGCCAGCAGGTTGGGGTTGGAGACCCAGTACTTC.

The chain carries TRBV12-3 or TRBV12-4 and TRBJ2-7, with TRBD1 matching 12 bases. Trimming took 7 bases from V and 6 from J; bases not matched to a gene: 10. The CDR3 is 15 amino acids. CDR3 amino acids: CASKGGQGARFEQYF. The CDR3 region has the DNA TGTGCCAGCAAGGGGGGACAGGGGGCGCGGTTCGAGCAGTACTTC.

This clonotype was observed once. The rearrangement links TRBV20-1 to TRBJ2-1, with unresolved D. The germline gives CDR1 DFQATT, CDR2 SNEGSKA (reference sequence). V was clipped by 0 bases and J by 0 bases, with 15 bases between them. This CDR3 has 17 residues. The CDR3 DNA follows: TGCAGTGCTAGAGATCGCATTCCTATTAGCTCCTACAATGAGCAGTTCTTC. As protein: CSARDRIPISSYNEQFF.

This clonotype has a count of ten or more. The chain links TRBV28 to TRBJ2-5, with D perhaps matching TRBD2 (5 bases). The CDR3 has 14 amino acids. Trimming pared 7 bases from V and 0 bases from J, leaving 12 bases between. The germline V gene has CDR1 MDHEN and CDR2 SYDVKM. The CDR3 region is CASNSAPYQETQYF. The CDR3 bases are TGTGCCAGCAATAGCGCACCGTACCAAGAGACCCAGTACTTC.

The rearrangement uses TRBV18 and TRBJ2-4, with D possibly matching TRBD1 (7 bases). V was trimmed by 5 bases and J by 3 bases, leaving 17 bases between them. The CDR3 is 16 amino acids. Germline assignment: CDR1 KGHSH and CDR2 LQKENI. The CDR3 is CASSIYRGGDKNIQYF. The CDR3, as DNA: TGTGCCAGCTCAATATACAGGGGAGGTGACAAAAACATTCAGTACTTC.

There are many counts of this clonotype. The genes are TRBV2 and TRBJ1-2; D may be TRBD1 (6 bases). Germline V gene sequence: CDR1 SNHLY, CDR2 FYNNEI. This CDR3 spans 13 amino acids. V was trimmed by 4 bases and J by 7 bases, leaving 13 bases between them. CDR3 amino acids: CASSGTGRIGYTF. CDR3 DNA: TGTGCCAGCAGTGGCACAGGGAGGATTGGCTACACCTTC.

The V call is TRBV14, the J call TRBJ1-2, with TRBD1 as a possible D gene (5 bases). Germline CDR1 and CDR2: SGHDN and FVKESK. The CDR3 has 16 residues. V shed 0 bases and J shed 6 bases, with 17 bases lying between them. This CDR3 is CASSQDMAGQKDGYTF. The DNA of the CDR3 is TGTGCCAGCAGCCAAGATATGGCAGGACAAAAGGATGGCTACACCTTC. Together with reference TRBV14 and TRBJ1-2, the CDR3 gives the full variable domain: EAGVTQFPSHSVIEKGQTVTLRCDPISGHDNLYWYRRVMGKEIKFLLHFVKESKQDESGMPNNRFLAERTGGTYSTLKVQPAELEDSGVYFCASSQDMAGQKDGYTFGSGTRLTVV.

This clonotype appeared a few times. This chain uses TRBV6-1 with TRBJ1-5; D gene ambiguous. The V end was cut by 5 bases, the J end by 4 bases, with 18 bases between. CDR1 is MNHNS and CDR2 is SASEGT in the germline V gene. The CDR3 sequence is 16 residues long. The chain's CDR3 is CASSYLLTSWNQPQHF. The DNA of the CDR3 is TGTGCCAGCAGTTATTTGCTGACAAGCTGGAATCAGCCCCAGCATTTT.

This clonotype was counted many times. The chain carries TRBV12-3 or TRBV12-4 and TRBJ2-7, with 10 nucleotides matching TRBD1. The CDR3 is 15 residues long. The V and J ends lost 6 bases and 4 bases, in that order; junction bases with no gene match: 9. The CDR3 reads CASSPGTGVMYEQYF. The DNA for the CDR3 is TGTGCCAGCAGCCCCGGGACAGGGGTTATGTACGAGCAGTACTTC.

The rearrangement links TRBV7-2 to TRBJ2-7, with 9 bases aligning to TRBD1. The CDR3 has 15 amino acids. Germline V gives CDR1 SGHTA, CDR2 FQGNSA. The V and J ends lost 3 bases and 6 bases, in that order; junction bases with no gene match: 9. CDR3 amino acids: CASSFRTGEGGEQYF. CDR3 sequence (DNA): TGTGCCAGCAGCTTTCGGACAGGGGAAGGTGGCGAGCAGTACTTC.

This sequence joins TRBV28 and TRBJ2-2, with 8 bases fitting TRBD2. From germline, CDR1 is MDHEN and CDR2 SYDVKM. V was pared by 7 bases and J by 4 bases, with 8 bases of the junction left unmatched. The CDR3 extends over 15 amino acids. The CDR3 is CASTGGGGITGELFF. CDR3 DNA: TGTGCCAGCACCGGCGGCGGGGGGATCACCGGGGAGCTGTTTTTT.

The gene calls are TRBV19 and TRBJ1-1; perhaps TRBD1 as D (6 bases). The CDR3 spans 15 residues. Trimming pared 8 bases from V and 2 bases from J, leaving 18 bases between. Germline-derived CDR1 and CDR2 are LNHDA and SQIVND (reference sequence). The CDR3 reads CASSTGKRINTEAFF. Here the CDR3 DNA reads TGTGCCAGTTCTACAGGGAAGCGGATAAACACTGAAGCTTTCTTT.

V and J are TRBV7-6 and TRBJ2-5, with D maybe TRBD2 (6 bases). Trimming left V 2 bases short and J 5 bases short, with 21 bases between. CDR1 and CDR2 (germline): SGHVS, FNYEAQ. CDR3 size: 17 residues. The CDR3 DNA is TGTGCCAGCAGCTTATCGTCCGGGAGAAGGGGAGTGGAGACCCAGTACTTC. Encoded protein: CASSLSSGRRGVETQYF.

This clonotype was detected ten times or more. The genes are TRBV11-3 and TRBJ2-1; 7 positions match TRBD1. In germline, CDR1 is SGHNT, CDR2 YENEEA. Unmatched junction bases numbered 14, after V lost 0 bases and J lost 3 bases. CDR3 length: 19 amino acids. The CDR3 nucleotides read TGTGCCAGCAGCTTAGATAGGGACAGAGGTCCATCTTTCTACAATGAGCAGTTCTTC. It is translated as CASSLDRDRGPSFYNEQFF.

V usage is TRBV11-1 and J usage is TRBJ2-3; TRBD2 matches 11 bases. The germline V gene has CDR1 SGHAT and CDR2 FQDESV (reference sequence). The CDR3 totals 16 residues. Unmatched junction bases numbered 4, after V lost 4 bases and J lost 1 base. CDR3 in amino acids: CASSSEGLAGTDTQYF. The CDR3 nucleotides read TGTGCCAGCAGCTCCGAGGGACTAGCGGGCACAGATACGCAGTATTTT.

This clonotype was observed many times. This sequence joins TRBV7-8 and TRBJ1-5; TRBD1 matches 8 bases. This CDR3 is 15 amino acids long. The V gene end was trimmed by 5 bases and the J gene end by 5 bases; junction bases not matched to a gene: 8. In germline, CDR1 is SGHVS, CDR2 FQNEAQ. CDR3 region: CASSPYSGGDQPQHF. CDR3 nucleotides: TGTGCCAGCAGCCCGTACTCAGGGGGCGATCAGCCCCAGCATTTT. Drawing the rest from reference TRBV7-8 and TRBJ1-5, the complete variable domain is GAGVSQSPRYKVAKRGQDVALRCDPISGHVSLFWYQQALGQGPEFLTYFQNEAQLDKSGLPSDRFFAERPEGSVSTLKIQRTQQEDSAVYLCASSPYSGGDQPQHFGDGTRLSIL.

CDR3 region: CASSHGTRGTGELFF. CDR3 DNA sequence: TGTGCCAGCAGCCACGGGACCAGGGGGACCGGGGAGCTGTTTTTT. This sequence joins TRBV3-1 and TRBJ2-2, with 7 bases lining up with TRBD1. V lost 3 bases, J lost 5 bases, and 6 bases stayed unmatched. CDR1 and CDR2 (germline): LGHDT, YNNKEL (reference sequence). The CDR3 is 15 amino acids.

The CDR3 loop is CSARDGGGTMNTEAFF. CDR3 nucleotide sequence: TGCAGTGCTAGAGATGGAGGAGGGACCATGAACACTGAAGCTTTCTTT. The chain combines TRBV20-1 with TRBJ1-1; D possibly corresponds to TRBD1 (5 bases). The CDR3 is 16 residues long. V lost 0 bases, J lost 0 bases, and 14 bases lay in between. Germline V gene sequence: CDR1 DFQATT, CDR2 SNEGSKA (reference sequence).